This T cell receptor beta chain was recovered during a study of tumor and adjacent non-tumor tissue in lung cancer. As regards this clonotype: The final CDR3 position lacks the conserved phenylalanine or tryptophan, pointing to a likely read error.

The library came from three nested PCR rounds adapted from ARM-PCR protocols. TCRdb fed the multiplex PCR reads into MiXCR, producing one record per CDR3 protein. The data show approximately 65,000 distinct CDR3 sequences, with about three fifths seen just once and 20% held by the top ten. Germline V gene lookup returns CDR1 SGHAT and CDR2 FQNNGV. The CDR3 totals 14 residues. The template was RNA from unsorted bulk tissue. This clonotype was sampled from a man between 45 and 60 years old with non-small cell lung cancer. The rearrangement joins TRBV11-2 to TRBJ2-7; no clear D gene. The sample was lung tumor tissue. The CDR3 DNA sequence: TGTGTCAGCACGACACACAGTGCCAGCTACGGGCAGTACTTA. Its protein product is CVSTTHSASYGQYL.